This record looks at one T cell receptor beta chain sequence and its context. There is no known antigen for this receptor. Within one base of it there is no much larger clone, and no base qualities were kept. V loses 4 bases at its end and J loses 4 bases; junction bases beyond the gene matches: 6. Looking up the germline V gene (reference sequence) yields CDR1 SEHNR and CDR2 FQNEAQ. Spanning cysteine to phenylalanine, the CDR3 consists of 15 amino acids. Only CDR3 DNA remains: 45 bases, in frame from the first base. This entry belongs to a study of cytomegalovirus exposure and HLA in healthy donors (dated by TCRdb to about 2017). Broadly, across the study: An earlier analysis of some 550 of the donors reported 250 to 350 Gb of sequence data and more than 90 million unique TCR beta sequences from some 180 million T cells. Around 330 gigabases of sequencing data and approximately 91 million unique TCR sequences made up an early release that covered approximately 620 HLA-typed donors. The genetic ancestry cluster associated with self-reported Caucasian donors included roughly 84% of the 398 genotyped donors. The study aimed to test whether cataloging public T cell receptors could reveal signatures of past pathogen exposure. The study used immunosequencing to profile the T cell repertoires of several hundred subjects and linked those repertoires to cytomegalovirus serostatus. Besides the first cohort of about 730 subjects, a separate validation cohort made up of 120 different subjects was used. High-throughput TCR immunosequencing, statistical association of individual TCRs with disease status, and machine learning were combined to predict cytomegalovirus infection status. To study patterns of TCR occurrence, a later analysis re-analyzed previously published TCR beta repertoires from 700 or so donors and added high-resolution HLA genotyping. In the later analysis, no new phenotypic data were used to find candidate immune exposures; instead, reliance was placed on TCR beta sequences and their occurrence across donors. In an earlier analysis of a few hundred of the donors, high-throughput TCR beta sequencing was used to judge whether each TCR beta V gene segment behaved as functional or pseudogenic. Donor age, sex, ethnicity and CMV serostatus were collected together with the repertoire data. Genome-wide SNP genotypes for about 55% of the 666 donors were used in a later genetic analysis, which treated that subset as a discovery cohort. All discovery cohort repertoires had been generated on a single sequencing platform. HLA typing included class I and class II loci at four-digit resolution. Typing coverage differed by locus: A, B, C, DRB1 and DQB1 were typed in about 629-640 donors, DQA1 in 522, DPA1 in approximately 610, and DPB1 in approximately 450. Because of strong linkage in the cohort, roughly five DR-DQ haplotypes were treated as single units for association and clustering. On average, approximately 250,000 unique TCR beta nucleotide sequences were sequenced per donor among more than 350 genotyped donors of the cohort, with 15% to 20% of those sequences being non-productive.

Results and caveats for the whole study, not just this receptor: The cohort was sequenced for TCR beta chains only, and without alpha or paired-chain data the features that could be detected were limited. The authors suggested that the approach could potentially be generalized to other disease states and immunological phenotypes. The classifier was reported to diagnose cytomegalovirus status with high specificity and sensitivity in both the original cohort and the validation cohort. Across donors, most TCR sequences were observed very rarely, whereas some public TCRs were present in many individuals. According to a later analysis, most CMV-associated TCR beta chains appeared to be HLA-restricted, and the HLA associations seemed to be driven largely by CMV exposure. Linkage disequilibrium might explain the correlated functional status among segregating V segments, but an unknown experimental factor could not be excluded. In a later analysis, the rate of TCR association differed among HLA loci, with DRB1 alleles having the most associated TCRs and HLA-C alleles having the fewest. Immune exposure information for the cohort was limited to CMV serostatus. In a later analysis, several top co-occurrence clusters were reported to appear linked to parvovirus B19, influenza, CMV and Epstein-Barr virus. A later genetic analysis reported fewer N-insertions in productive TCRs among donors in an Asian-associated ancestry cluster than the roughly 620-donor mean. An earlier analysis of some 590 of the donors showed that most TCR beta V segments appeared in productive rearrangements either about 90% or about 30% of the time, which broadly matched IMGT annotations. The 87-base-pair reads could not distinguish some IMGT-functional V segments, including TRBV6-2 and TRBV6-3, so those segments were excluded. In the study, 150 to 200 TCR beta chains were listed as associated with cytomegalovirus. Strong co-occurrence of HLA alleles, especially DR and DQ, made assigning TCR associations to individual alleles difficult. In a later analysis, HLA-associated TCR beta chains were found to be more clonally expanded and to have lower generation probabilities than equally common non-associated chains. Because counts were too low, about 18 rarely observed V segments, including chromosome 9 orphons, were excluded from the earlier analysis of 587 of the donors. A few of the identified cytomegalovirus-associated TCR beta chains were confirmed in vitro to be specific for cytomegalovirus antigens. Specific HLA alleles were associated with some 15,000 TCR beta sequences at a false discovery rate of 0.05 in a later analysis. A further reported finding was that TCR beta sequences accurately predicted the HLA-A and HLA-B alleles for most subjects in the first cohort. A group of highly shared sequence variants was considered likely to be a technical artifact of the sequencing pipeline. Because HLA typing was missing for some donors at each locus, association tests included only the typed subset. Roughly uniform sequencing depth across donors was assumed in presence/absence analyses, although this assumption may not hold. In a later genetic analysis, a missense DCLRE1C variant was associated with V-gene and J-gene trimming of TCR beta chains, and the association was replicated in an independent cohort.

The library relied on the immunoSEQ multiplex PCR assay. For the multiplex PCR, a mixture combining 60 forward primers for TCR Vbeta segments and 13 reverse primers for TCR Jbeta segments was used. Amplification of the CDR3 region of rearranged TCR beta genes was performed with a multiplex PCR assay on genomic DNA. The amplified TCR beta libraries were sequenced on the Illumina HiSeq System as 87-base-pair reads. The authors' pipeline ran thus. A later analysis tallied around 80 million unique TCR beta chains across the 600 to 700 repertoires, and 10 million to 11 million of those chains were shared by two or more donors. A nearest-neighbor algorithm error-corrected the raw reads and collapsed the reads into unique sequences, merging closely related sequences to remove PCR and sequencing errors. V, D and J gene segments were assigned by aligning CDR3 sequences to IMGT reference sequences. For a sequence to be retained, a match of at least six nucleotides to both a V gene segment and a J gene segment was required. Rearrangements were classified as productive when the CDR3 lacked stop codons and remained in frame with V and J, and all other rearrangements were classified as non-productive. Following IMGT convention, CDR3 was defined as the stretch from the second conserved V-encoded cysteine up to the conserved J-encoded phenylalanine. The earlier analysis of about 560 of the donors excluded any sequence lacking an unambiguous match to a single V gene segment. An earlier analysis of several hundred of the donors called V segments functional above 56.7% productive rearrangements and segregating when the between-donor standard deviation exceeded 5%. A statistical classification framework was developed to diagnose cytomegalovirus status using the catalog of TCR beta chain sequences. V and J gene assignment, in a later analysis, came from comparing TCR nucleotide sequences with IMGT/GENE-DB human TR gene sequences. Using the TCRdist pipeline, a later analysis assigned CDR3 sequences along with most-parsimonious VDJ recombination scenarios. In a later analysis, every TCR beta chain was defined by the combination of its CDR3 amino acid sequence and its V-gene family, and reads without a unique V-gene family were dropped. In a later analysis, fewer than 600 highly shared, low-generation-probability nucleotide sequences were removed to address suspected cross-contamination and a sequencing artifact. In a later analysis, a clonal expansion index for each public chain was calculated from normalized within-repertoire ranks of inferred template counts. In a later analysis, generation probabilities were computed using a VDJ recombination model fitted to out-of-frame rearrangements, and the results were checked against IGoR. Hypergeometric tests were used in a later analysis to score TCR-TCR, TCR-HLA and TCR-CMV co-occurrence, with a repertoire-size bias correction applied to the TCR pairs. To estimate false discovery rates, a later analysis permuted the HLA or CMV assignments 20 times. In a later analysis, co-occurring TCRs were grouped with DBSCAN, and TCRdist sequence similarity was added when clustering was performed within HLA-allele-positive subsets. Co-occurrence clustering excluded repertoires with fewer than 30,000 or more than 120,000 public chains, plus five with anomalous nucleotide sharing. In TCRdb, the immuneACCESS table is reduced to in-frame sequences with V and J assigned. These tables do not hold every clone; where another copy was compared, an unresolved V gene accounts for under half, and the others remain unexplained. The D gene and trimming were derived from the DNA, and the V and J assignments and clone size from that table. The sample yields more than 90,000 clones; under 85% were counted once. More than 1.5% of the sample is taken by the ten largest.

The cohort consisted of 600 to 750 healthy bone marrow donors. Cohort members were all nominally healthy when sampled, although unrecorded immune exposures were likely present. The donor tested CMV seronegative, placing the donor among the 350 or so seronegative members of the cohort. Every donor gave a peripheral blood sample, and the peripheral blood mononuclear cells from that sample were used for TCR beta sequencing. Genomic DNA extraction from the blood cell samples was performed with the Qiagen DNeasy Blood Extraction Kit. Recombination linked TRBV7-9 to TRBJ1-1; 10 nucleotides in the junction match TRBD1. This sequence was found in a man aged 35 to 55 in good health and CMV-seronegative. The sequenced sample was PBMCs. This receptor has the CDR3 CASSYDRGRSTEAFF. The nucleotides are TGTGCCAGCAGCTACGACAGGGGGCGGAGCACTGAAGCTTTCTTT.